Listed below are T cell receptor beta chains from one sample, sequenced in a study of response to subunit inactivated influenza vaccine. From the RT-PCR reads, TCRdb called clonotypes with MiXCR, one entry per CDR3 protein. The repertoire holds hundreds of thousands of distinct CDR3 sequences, with about 8% as singletons. Here the sequenced sample was PBMCs from blood, taken approximately 25 months after vaccination. These receptors all come from a man aged 45 to 70 who received an inactivated influenza vaccine. Both conserved end residues are part of each CDR3. The order of the fields is D gene, V gene, clone size, J gene, CDR3 DNA, CDR3 protein. The D gene is left open where the match is weak. Clone size is shown for a subset of rows, as once, few, many or a class of expanded clone.

d_gene: TRBD1; v_gene: TRBV7-9; abundance: few; j_gene: TRBJ1-1; CDR3nt: TGTGCCAGCAGCTTCAATTCCGGGACAGGGGACGAAGCTTTCTTT; CDR3aa: CASSFNSGTGDEAFF
d_gene: TRBD1; v_gene: TRBV20-1; abundance: few; j_gene: TRBJ2-7; CDR3nt: TGCAGTGCTCGACTAAGGGACAGGGTCGCCGAGCAGTACTTC; CDR3aa: CSARLRDRVAEQYF
d_gene: TRBD1; v_gene: TRBV7-2; abundance: -; j_gene: TRBJ2-6; CDR3nt: TGTGCCAGCAGCATGGGACAGGGGGCCAACGTCCTGACTTTC; CDR3aa: CASSMGQGANVLTF
d_gene: -; v_gene: TRBV5-1; abundance: many; j_gene: TRBJ1-1; CDR3nt: TGCGCCAGCAGCTTGGGCAGCTTTGGGACTGAAGCTTTCTTT; CDR3aa: CASSLGSFGTEAFF
d_gene: TRBD2; v_gene: TRBV20-1; abundance: few; j_gene: TRBJ2-3; CDR3nt: TGCAGTGTTAAAGGGACTAGCGGGCGCACAGATACGCAGTATTTT; CDR3aa: CSVKGTSGRTDTQYF
d_gene: TRBD1; v_gene: TRBV12-3/TRBV12-4; abundance: -; j_gene: TRBJ2-7; CDR3nt: TGTGCCAGCAGTCCGAGACAGGGGCTATACGAGCAGTACTTC; CDR3aa: CASSPRQGLYEQYF
d_gene: -; v_gene: TRBV21-1; abundance: many; j_gene: TRBJ1-5; CDR3nt: TGTGCCAGCAGCAACCTCGCGGACGGAATAAATCAGCCCCAGCATTTT; CDR3aa: CASSNLADGINQPQHF
d_gene: TRBD1; v_gene: TRBV5-1; abundance: many; j_gene: TRBJ1-1; CDR3nt: TGCGCCAGCAGCGAGGACAGGGTGAACACTGAAGCTTTCTTT; CDR3aa: CASSEDRVNTEAFF
d_gene: TRBD1; v_gene: TRBV11-2; abundance: few; j_gene: TRBJ2-3; CDR3nt: TGTGCCAGCAGCTTAAGGGGGCGGTTCACAGATACGCAGTATTTT; CDR3aa: CASSLRGRFTDTQYF
d_gene: -; v_gene: TRBV7-9; abundance: many; j_gene: TRBJ1-2; CDR3nt: TGTGCCAGCAGCGCCCACGGAACGTCTAACTATGGCTACACCTTC; CDR3aa: CASSAHGTSNYGYTF
d_gene: TRBD2; v_gene: TRBV27; abundance: -; j_gene: TRBJ2-1; CDR3nt: TGTGCCAGCAGTTTATCTACCGGGAGGGCGGCCAATGAGCAGTTCTTC; CDR3aa: CASSLSTGRAANEQFF
d_gene: TRBD1; v_gene: TRBV12-3/TRBV12-4; abundance: many; j_gene: TRBJ2-7; CDR3nt: TGTGCCAGCAGTACAGGGGGCAGACCCGTCGAGCAGTACTTC; CDR3aa: CASSTGGRPVEQYF
d_gene: TRBD2; v_gene: TRBV18; abundance: -; j_gene: TRBJ2-7; CDR3nt: TGTGCCAGCTCACCTAGCTCTAGCGGATCCCTTAAAGAGCAGTACTTC; CDR3aa: CASSPSSSGSLKEQYF
d_gene: -; v_gene: TRBV5-1; abundance: many; j_gene: TRBJ2-1; CDR3nt: TGCGCCAGCAGCTTGGATCATGATGAGCAGTTCTTC; CDR3aa: CASSLDHDEQFF
d_gene: -; v_gene: TRBV9; abundance: few; j_gene: TRBJ1-2; CDR3nt: TGTGCCAGCACTAACAGGGAAGGCGGCTATGGCTACACCTTC; CDR3aa: CASTNREGGYGYTF
d_gene: -; v_gene: TRBV13; abundance: few; j_gene: TRBJ1-2; CDR3nt: TGTGCCAGCAGCTCATCGACAGATAACTATGGCTACACCTTC; CDR3aa: CASSSSTDNYGYTF
d_gene: TRBD2; v_gene: TRBV19; abundance: -; j_gene: TRBJ2-1; CDR3nt: TGTGCCAGTAGTACCCTAAGCGGGAGGGGCCACAATGAGCAGTTCTTC; CDR3aa: CASSTLSGRGHNEQFF
d_gene: -; v_gene: TRBV27; abundance: many; j_gene: TRBJ2-7; CDR3nt: TGTGCCAGACTCGTACCGAGCTACGAGCAGTACTTC; CDR3aa: CARLVPSYEQYF
d_gene: -; v_gene: TRBV3-1; abundance: -; j_gene: TRBJ1-2; CDR3nt: TGTGCCAGCAGCCAAGCCAGACTGGGCGGCCACACCTTC; CDR3aa: CASSQARLGGHTF
d_gene: TRBD1; v_gene: TRBV20-1; abundance: -; j_gene: TRBJ2-5; CDR3nt: TGCAGTGCTGGGGACAGTAGAACCCAAGAGACCCAGTACTTC; CDR3aa: CSAGDSRTQETQYF
d_gene: -; v_gene: TRBV7-8; abundance: few; j_gene: TRBJ1-4; CDR3nt: TGTGCCAGCAGCAGCAGGAATTTTCCTGCAACTAATGAAAAACTGTTTTTT; CDR3aa: CASSSRNFPATNEKLFF
d_gene: -; v_gene: TRBV6-2/TRBV6-3; abundance: many; j_gene: TRBJ2-2; CDR3nt: TGTGCCAGCAGATTCGGGTCGGAATACACCGGGGAGCTGTTTTTT; CDR3aa: CASRFGSEYTGELFF
d_gene: -; v_gene: TRBV20-1; abundance: few; j_gene: TRBJ1-2; CDR3nt: TGCAGTGCTAGGCAGGGGCTCTATGGCTACACCTTC; CDR3aa: CSARQGLYGYTF
d_gene: TRBD2; v_gene: TRBV5-1; abundance: many; j_gene: TRBJ2-1; CDR3nt: TGCGCCAGCAGCTTCAGCGGGAGCGAGAATGAGCAGTTCTTC; CDR3aa: CASSFSGSENEQFF
d_gene: TRBD1; v_gene: TRBV5-1; abundance: few; j_gene: TRBJ1-1; CDR3nt: TGCGCCAGCAGCCCGGACAGGATAGGCACTGAAGCTTTCTTT; CDR3aa: CASSPDRIGTEAFF
d_gene: -; v_gene: TRBV20-1; abundance: -; j_gene: TRBJ2-5; CDR3nt: TGCAGTGTCCCAGCCTCAGGGCAAGAGACCCAGTACTTC; CDR3aa: CSVPASGQETQYF
d_gene: -; v_gene: TRBV5-1; abundance: few; j_gene: TRBJ1-1; CDR3nt: TGCGCCAGCAGCGCCGGGGGGATCGGCACTGAAGCTTTCTTT; CDR3aa: CASSAGGIGTEAFF
d_gene: -; v_gene: TRBV25-1; abundance: -; j_gene: TRBJ2-7; CDR3nt: TGTGCCAGCAGTGAATCGGTGGTCGGCTATTCCTACGAGCAGTACTTC; CDR3aa: CASSESVVGYSYEQYF
d_gene: TRBD2; v_gene: TRBV20-1; abundance: few; j_gene: TRBJ2-5; CDR3nt: TGCAGTGCTAGAGGCGCAACTAGCGGGAGGACGATATGGGAGACCCAGTACTTC; CDR3aa: CSARGATSGRTIWETQYF
d_gene: -; v_gene: TRBV6-6; abundance: many; j_gene: TRBJ2-7; CDR3nt: TGTGCCAGCAGTTACTCCTTGGCAGAGCAGTACTTC; CDR3aa: CASSYSLAEQYF
d_gene: TRBD2; v_gene: TRBV4-3; abundance: few; j_gene: TRBJ2-1; CDR3nt: TGCGCCAGCAGCGGGGAGACTAGCGGATTTTACAATGAGCAGTTCTTC; CDR3aa: CASSGETSGFYNEQFF
d_gene: -; v_gene: TRBV25-1; abundance: many; j_gene: TRBJ2-5; CDR3nt: TGTGCCAGCAGTGAAACAGGGATATGGTCCGAGACCCAGTACTTC; CDR3aa: CASSETGIWSETQYF
d_gene: -; v_gene: TRBV7-8; abundance: many; j_gene: TRBJ1-2; CDR3nt: TGTGCCAGCAGCCCTTACAGGATCGGGACCGCCTTCCCTTATGGCTACACCTTC; CDR3aa: CASSPYRIGTAFPYGYTF
d_gene: -; v_gene: TRBV11-2; abundance: -; j_gene: TRBJ1-1; CDR3nt: TGTGCCAGCAGCTTAGATAGGGGACCTGAAGCTTTCTTT; CDR3aa: CASSLDRGPEAFF
d_gene: TRBD1; v_gene: TRBV7-2; abundance: -; j_gene: TRBJ1-4; CDR3nt: TGTGCCAGCAGCATCGACAGGGGCCGGGAAGAAAAACTGTTTTTT; CDR3aa: CASSIDRGREEKLFF
d_gene: -; v_gene: TRBV5-1; abundance: few; j_gene: TRBJ1-3; CDR3nt: TGCGCCAGCAGCTTTTCCCGCGGGGGCTCTGGAAACACCATATATTTT; CDR3aa: CASSFSRGGSGNTIYF
d_gene: -; v_gene: TRBV5-6; abundance: -; j_gene: TRBJ2-2; CDR3nt: TGTGCCAGCAGCAAGACAGGTTCAGCCGGGGAGCTGTTTTTT; CDR3aa: CASSKTGSAGELFF
d_gene: -; v_gene: TRBV15; abundance: -; j_gene: TRBJ2-1; CDR3nt: TGTGCCACCAGCAGAGATGAAGGCTGGGAGCAGTTCTTC; CDR3aa: CATSRDEGWEQFF
d_gene: TRBD1; v_gene: TRBV9; abundance: many; j_gene: TRBJ1-3; CDR3nt: TGTGCCAGCAGCGCGGACAGGGGCCGAGGAAACACCATATATTTT; CDR3aa: CASSADRGRGNTIYF
d_gene: -; v_gene: TRBV7-6; abundance: -; j_gene: TRBJ2-2; CDR3nt: TGTGCCAGCAGCCTCAGAGGGGCGGACACCGGGGAGCTGTTTTTT; CDR3aa: CASSLRGADTGELFF
d_gene: TRBD1; v_gene: TRBV4-3; abundance: -; j_gene: TRBJ1-4; CDR3nt: TGCGCCAGCAGCCAAGAAGGTACAGGGGGCAATGAAAAACTGTTTTTT; CDR3aa: CASSQEGTGGNEKLFF
d_gene: -; v_gene: TRBV12-3/TRBV12-4; abundance: many; j_gene: TRBJ2-7; CDR3nt: TGTGCCAGCAGAATCGGACAGAACGAGCAGTACTTC; CDR3aa: CASRIGQNEQYF
d_gene: TRBD2; v_gene: TRBV7-7; abundance: few; j_gene: TRBJ2-3; CDR3nt: TGTGCTAGCAGCTCAAGACTAGCGGGGGCTGGAGATACGCAGTATTTT; CDR3aa: CASSSRLAGAGDTQYF
d_gene: -; v_gene: TRBV20-1; abundance: -; j_gene: TRBJ2-4; CDR3nt: TGCAGTGCTAGAGCCGACTACGCCTCGGCCAAAAACATTCAGTACTTC; CDR3aa: CSARADYASAKNIQYF
d_gene: -; v_gene: TRBV5-1; abundance: many; j_gene: TRBJ1-4; CDR3nt: TGCGCCAGCAGGGGGCCAGGCAGGGCGTACGAAAAACTGTTTTTT; CDR3aa: CASRGPGRAYEKLFF
d_gene: -; v_gene: TRBV5-1; abundance: many; j_gene: TRBJ1-2; CDR3nt: TGCGCCAGCGCTAACCCCCGACGGGGCAACTATGGCTACACCTTC; CDR3aa: CASANPRRGNYGYTF
d_gene: -; v_gene: TRBV20-1; abundance: -; j_gene: TRBJ2-1; CDR3nt: TGCAGTGCTAGAGATCAGAGGGCCTCCAATGAGCAGTTCTTC; CDR3aa: CSARDQRASNEQFF
d_gene: -; v_gene: TRBV7-9; abundance: many; j_gene: TRBJ1-1; CDR3nt: TGTGCCAGCAGCCTCGAAGGGGGTCTGGCCACTGAAGCTTTCTTT; CDR3aa: CASSLEGGLATEAFF
d_gene: -; v_gene: TRBV10-2; abundance: -; j_gene: TRBJ1-1; CDR3nt: TGCGCCAGCAGGGGTCCGATCACTGAAGCTTTCTTT; CDR3aa: CASRGPITEAFF
d_gene: TRBD1; v_gene: TRBV7-9; abundance: few; j_gene: TRBJ1-1; CDR3nt: TGTGCCAGCAGCAAAGTAATGGGACAGGGTAGGAACACTGAAGCTTTCTTT; CDR3aa: CASSKVMGQGRNTEAFF